The text below deals with one T cell receptor (beta chain). Its target is not known. This sample is part of a study of cytomegalovirus exposure and HLA in healthy donors. General study findings and limits: Productive status was seen about 90% or about 30% of the time for most TCR beta V segments in an earlier analysis.

Trimming cost V 3 bases and J 7 bases, with 13 bases left between them. The germline gives CDR1 SGDLS, CDR2 YYNGEE. CDR3 length: 14 residues. Primers: 60 Vbeta forward and 13 Jbeta reverse. Profiled with immunoSEQ multiplex PCR; TCRdb holds only in-frame clones, not every one. The table has roughly 97,000 clones, about three quarters seen once. This TCR came from a man aged 55 to 70 in good health and CMV-seropositive. The specimen sequenced was PBMCs. V and J are TRBV9 and TRBJ1-4; D is undetermined. This CDR3 reads CASSATAGLEKLFF. The CDR3 coding sequence is TGTGCCAGCAGCGCGACCGCGGGTCTTGAAAAACTGTTTTTT.